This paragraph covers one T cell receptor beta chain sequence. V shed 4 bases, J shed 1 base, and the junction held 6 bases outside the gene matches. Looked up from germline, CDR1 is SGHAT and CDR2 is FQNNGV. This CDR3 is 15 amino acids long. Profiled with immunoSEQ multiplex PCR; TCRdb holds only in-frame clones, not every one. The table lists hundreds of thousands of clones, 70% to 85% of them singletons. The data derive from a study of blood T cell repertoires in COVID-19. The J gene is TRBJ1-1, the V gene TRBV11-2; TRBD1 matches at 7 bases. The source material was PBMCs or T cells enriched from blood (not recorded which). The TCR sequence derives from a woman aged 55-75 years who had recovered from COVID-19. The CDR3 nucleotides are TGTGCCAGCAGCTCATACAGGGGAAGGAACACTGAAGCTTTCTTT. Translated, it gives CASSSYRGRNTEAFF.